The next 27 T cell receptor beta chains were all read from a single sample in a study of shared clonotypes between healthy human individuals. Profiled with immunoSEQ multiplex PCR; TCRdb holds only in-frame clones, not every one. In the table there are roughly 2 million clones, approximately 96% of which are singletons. Sequenced: naive CD4+ T cells sorted from blood. Subset reported: CD45RA+ positively selected. The receptors derive from a man between 18 and 29 years old in good health.

This clone occurred a few times. The rearrangement joins TRBV19 to TRBJ1-1, with a weak D call TRBD1 (5 bases). V dropped 5 bases and J dropped 4 bases, with 20 bases sitting between them. Per the germline V gene, CDR1 is LNHDA and CDR2 is SQIVND (reference sequence). CDR3 size: 16 residues. The CDR3 protein is CASSAARDRRGTEAFF. The CDR3, as DNA: TGTGCCAGTAGTGCAGCCCGGGACCGACGAGGCACTGAAGCTTTCTTT. The variable domain in full, with the rest retrieved from reference TRBV19 and TRBJ1-1, is DGGITQSPKYLFRKEGQNVTLSCEQNLNHDAMYWYRQDPGQGLRLIYYSQIVNDFQKGDIAEGYSVSREKKESFPLTVTSAQKNPTAFYLCASSAARDRRGTEAFFGQGTRLTVV.

The V call is TRBV10-3, the J call TRBJ2-7; D gene uncertain. V lost 3 bases and J 7 bases, leaving 16 bases between the germline ends. The germline CDR1 and CDR2 sequences are ENHRY and SYGVKD. The CDR3 covers 14 residues. The CDR3 nucleotides read TGTGCCATCAGTGACTCTACTAACCCGAAGGAGCAGTACTTC. As protein: CAISDSTNPKEQYF.

The gene calls are TRBV10-3 and TRBJ1-1; D is unresolved. The CDR3 contains 14 residues. V was trimmed by 10 bases and J by 0 bases, leaving 15 bases between them. The V gene's germline CDR1 is ENHRY and CDR2 SYGVKD. CDR3 nucleotide sequence: TGTGCCACTTACGCGACAAATATGAACACTGAAGCTTTCTTT. It specifies CATYATNMNTEAFF.

V is TRBV2 and J is TRBJ1-2; D remains unclear. The length of the CDR3 is 13 residues. The V end was cut by 1 base, the J end by 2 bases, with 5 bases between. Germline V gene data show CDR1 as SNHLY and CDR2 as FYNNEI. CDR3 protein: CASSEVLNYGYTF. In DNA form, the CDR3 reads TGTGCCAGCAGTGAAGTGCTAAACTATGGCTACACCTTC.

The chain couples TRBV12-5 to TRBJ1-3; D gene ambiguous. This CDR3 has 15 residues. Trimming took 1 base from V and 1 from J, leaving 8 bases between them. From germline, CDR1 is LGHNT and CDR2 FRNRAP. The CDR3 loop is CASGLGLSSGNTIYF. The CDR3 DNA follows: TGTGCTAGTGGTTTGGGACTTAGTTCTGGAAACACCATATATTTT.

The rearrangement joins TRBV7-9 to TRBJ2-7; D possibly corresponds to TRBD1 (6 bases). The CDR3 contains 12 residues. Germline V CDR1 and CDR2: SEHNR, FQNEAQ (reference sequence). V lost 5 bases, J lost 9 bases, and 14 bases lay in between. CDR3 loop: CASSQGPAWQYF. The DNA of the CDR3 is TGTGCCAGCAGCCAGGGGCCGGCGTGGCAGTACTTC.

The chain uses TRBV6-1 and TRBJ2-2; no clear D. Looked up from germline, CDR1 is MNHNS and CDR2 is SASEGT. Trimming removed 2 bases at V and 1 base at J, with 5 bases between. This CDR3 spans 14 amino acids. This chain's CDR3 is CASSEMRNTGELFF. CDR3 in DNA: TGTGCCAGCAGTGAAATGAGGAACACCGGGGAGCTGTTTTTT.

This chain connects TRBV9 to TRBJ1-3; 8 nucleotides agree with TRBD1. Germline V gene data show CDR1 as SGDLS and CDR2 as YYNGEE. CDR3 length: 17 amino acids. The V gene end was trimmed by 0 bases and the J gene end by 0 bases; junction bases not matched to a gene: 5. CDR3 sequence (DNA): TGTGCCAGCAGCGTAGCGACAGGGGCACTCTCTGGAAACACCATATATTTT. Protein sequence: CASSVATGALSGNTIYF.

This chain connects TRBV12-5 to TRBJ2-7; 8 bases fit TRBD1. V lost 4 bases and J lost 13; bases outside the gene matches: 24. Germline loops: CDR1 LGHNT, CDR2 FRNRAP. The CDR3 sequence is 17 residues long. The CDR3 here is CASGSNTGTGQSGSNYF. The CDR3 coding sequence is TGTGCTAGTGGTTCCAATACCGGGACAGGCCAATCTGGTTCTAACTACTTC.

This clone was seen a single time. J is TRBJ2-5 and V is TRBV2, with TRBD2 matching over 8 bases. Per germline, CDR1 SNHLY and CDR2 FYNNEI. V lost 6 bases to trimming and J lost 3 bases; unmatched junction nucleotides: 6. The CDR3 has 14 amino acids. The CDR3 loop reads CASRAGTSEETQYF. CDR3 in DNA: TGTGCCAGCAGGGCCGGGACTAGTGAAGAGACCCAGTACTTC.

This sequence joins TRBV5-6 and TRBJ2-5; 7 nucleotides match TRBD1. Unmatched junction bases numbered 4, after V lost 6 bases and J lost 5 bases. This CDR3 spans 12 amino acids. Germline CDR1 SGHDT, CDR2 YYEEEE. In DNA, the CDR3 is TGTGCCAGCACCAGGGGGATGGAGACCCAGTACTTC. Translated, it gives CASTRGMETQYF.

The gene calls are TRBV5-6 and TRBJ1-2; 9 bases fit TRBD1. The CDR3 loop spans 15 amino acids. V gave up 0 bases and J gave up 7 bases; unmatched junction bases: 7. Germline V lookup: CDR1 SGHDT, CDR2 YYEEEE. The CDR3 loop reads CASSLEEPGQGGYTF. The CDR3 DNA reads as TGTGCCAGCAGCTTGGAGGAACCGGGACAGGGTGGCTACACCTTC.

This clone was seen a single time. This chain uses TRBV7-9 with TRBJ2-3; no definite D call. The length of the CDR3 is 13 residues. Germline CDR1 reads SEHNR; CDR2 reads FQNEAQ (reference sequence). Trimming removed 0 bases from V and 5 bases from J, with 6 bases in between. CDR3 in amino acids: CASSLANVDTQYF. The CDR3 DNA reads as TGTGCCAGCAGCTTAGCGAACGTAGATACGCAGTATTTT.

The V and J genes are TRBV11-2 and TRBJ1-3, with a tentative D call TRBD1 (6 bases). Germline-derived CDR1 and CDR2 are SGHAT and FQNNGV. The CDR3 is 13 residues long. V shed 7 bases and J shed 3 bases, with 10 bases lying between them. The CDR3 loop reads CASKDSRGNTIYF. The CDR3 DNA reads TGTGCCAGCAAGGACAGTCGTGGAAACACCATATATTTT.

The chain uses TRBV10-1 and TRBJ1-2, with 8 positions matching TRBD1. V lost 9 bases and J lost 9; bases outside the gene matches: 12. Germline V CDR1 and CDR2: WNHNN, SYGVQD (reference sequence). This CDR3 is built from 13 residues. The CDR3 loop reads CARRTGNFFCYTF. The CDR3 coding sequence is TGCGCCAGAAGGACAGGGAACTTTTTCTGCTACACCTTC.

The rearrangement uses TRBV30 and TRBJ1-1, with D tentatively TRBD1 (5 bases). V was pared by 3 bases and J by 4 bases, with 6 bases between. The CDR3 spans 11 residues. Germline lookup yields CDR1 GTSNPN and CDR2 SVGIG (reference sequence). CDR3 nucleotide sequence: TGTGCCTGGAGCGGGACCACTGAAGCTTTCTTT. Residues: CAWSGTTEAFF.

This clone was observed once. The CDR3 spells CASSLREGFTGELFF. CDR3 nucleotide sequence: TGTGCCAGCAGTTTACGGGAGGGTTTTACCGGGGAGCTGTTTTTT. V usage is TRBV27 and J usage is TRBJ2-2; 8 nucleotides agree with TRBD2. Losses at the gene ends were 2 bases for V and 5 bases for J; bases not matched to a gene: 4. CDR1 and CDR2 from the germline V gene are MNHEY and SMNVEV (reference sequence). The CDR3 is 15 amino acids.

V gene TRBV7-3 combines with J gene TRBJ2-3; D unclear. This CDR3 is 15 amino acids long. Trimming shortened V by 5 bases and J by 4 bases, and 16 bases separated the two germline ends. Germline assignment: CDR1 SGHTA and CDR2 FQGTGA. Written as DNA, the CDR3 is TGTGCCAGCAGCCCCTTGGGGTTGTGGGCAGATACGCAGTATTTT. Amino acid sequence: CASSPLGLWADTQYF.

The chain carries TRBV19 and TRBJ2-1; D gene unclear. Trimming cost V 3 bases and J 7 bases, with 7 bases left between them. The CDR3 contains 12 residues. Looked up from germline, CDR1 is LNHDA and CDR2 is SQIVND (reference sequence). In DNA, the CDR3 is TGTGCCAGTAGTATGGGGTGGAATGAGCAGTTCTTC. It specifies CASSMGWNEQFF. The full variable domain, its missing parts supplied by reference TRBV19 and TRBJ2-1, is DGGITQSPKYLFRKEGQNVTLSCEQNLNHDAMYWYRQDPGQGLRLIYYSQIVNDFQKGDIAEGYSVSREKKESFPLTVTSAQKNPTAFYLCASSMGWNEQFFGPGTRLTVL.

This clone was observed a single time. The chain couples TRBV7-2 to TRBJ1-2; D remains unclear. CDR1 and CDR2 (germline): SGHTA, FQGNSA. This CDR3 region has 12 residues. V gave up 5 bases and J gave up 1 base, with 5 bases separating them. CDR3 sequence reads: CASSPNNYGYTF. The DNA for the CDR3 is TGTGCCAGCAGCCCGAATAACTATGGCTACACCTTC.

The V and J genes are TRBV19 and TRBJ1-4; tentatively, D is TRBD1 (6 bases). Trimming stripped 3 bases from V and 8 bases from J, with 16 bases between. This CDR3 comprises 15 residues. In germline, CDR1 is LNHDA, CDR2 SQIVND (reference sequence). The CDR3 DNA is TGTGCCAGTAGTATCTCGGGGGCGCTGGGCGAAAAACTGTTTTTT. This encodes CASSISGALGEKLFF. The full variable domain, in which reference TRBV19 and TRBJ1-4 provide the parts outside the CDR3, is DGGITQSPKYLFRKEGQNVTLSCEQNLNHDAMYWYRQDPGQGLRLIYYSQIVNDFQKGDIAEGYSVSREKKESFPLTVTSAQKNPTAFYLCASSISGALGEKLFFGSGTQLSVL.

V gene TRBV2 combines with J gene TRBJ2-2, with 10 bases aligning to TRBD1. This CDR3 comprises 17 residues. Trimming took 5 bases from V and 2 from J; bases not matched to a gene: 8. Germline V gives CDR1 SNHLY, CDR2 FYNNEI. This CDR3 is CASSHTGTGVNTGELFF. As DNA, the CDR3 is TGTGCCAGCAGTCATACCGGGACAGGGGTAAACACCGGGGAGCTGTTTTTT.

The V call is TRBV6-4, the J call TRBJ2-3; 8 nucleotides agree with TRBD2. The CDR3 is 15 residues long. Per the germline V gene, CDR1 is MRHNA and CDR2 is SNTAGT. V shed 5 bases and J 2 bases; nucleotides not matched to a gene: 6. CDR3: CASSLAGLPTDTQYF. The CDR3 coding sequence is TGTGCCAGCAGTTTAGCGGGACTACCCACAGATACGCAGTATTTT.

The chain combines TRBV30 with TRBJ2-3; 7 nucleotides agree with TRBD2. This CDR3 region has 15 residues. Germline V gives CDR1 GTSNPN, CDR2 SVGIG (reference sequence). With 4 bases clipped from V and 0 bases from J, the junction kept 7 bases outside the gene matches. CDR3 protein: CAWTAGLQSTDTQYF. CDR3 nucleotides: TGTGCCTGGACAGCGGGACTGCAAAGCACAGATACGCAGTATTTT.

V is TRBV7-2 and J is TRBJ2-1; no firm D call. With 2 bases removed from V and 3 bases from J, the gap between germline ends came to 8 bases. The CDR3 consists of 14 residues. Germline CDR1 is SGHTA and CDR2 is FQGNSA. The CDR3 here is CASSLLRSYNEQFF. CDR3 sequence (DNA): TGTGCCAGCAGCTTACTGAGAAGCTACAATGAGCAGTTCTTC.

The rearrangement uses TRBV7-9 and TRBJ2-7, with 8 bases that match TRBD1. The V segment lost 5 bases and the J segment 3 bases; nucleotides outside the gene matches: 9. Germline CDR1 reads SEHNR; CDR2 reads FQNEAQ (reference sequence). CDR3 length: 15 amino acids. In DNA form, the CDR3 reads TGTGCCAGCAGCCCCCGAGGACAGGGCTTCTACGAGCAGTACTTC. It specifies CASSPRGQGFYEQYF.

V usage is TRBV18 and J usage is TRBJ1-5, with D unresolved. The CDR3 has 16 amino acids. Germline V gives CDR1 KGHSH, CDR2 LQKENI. V shed 6 bases and J shed 3 bases, with 18 bases lying between them. The CDR3 sequence is CASSPNPPRNNQPQHF. In DNA form, the CDR3 reads TGTGCCAGCTCCCCTAACCCCCCTAGGAACAATCAGCCCCAGCATTTT.